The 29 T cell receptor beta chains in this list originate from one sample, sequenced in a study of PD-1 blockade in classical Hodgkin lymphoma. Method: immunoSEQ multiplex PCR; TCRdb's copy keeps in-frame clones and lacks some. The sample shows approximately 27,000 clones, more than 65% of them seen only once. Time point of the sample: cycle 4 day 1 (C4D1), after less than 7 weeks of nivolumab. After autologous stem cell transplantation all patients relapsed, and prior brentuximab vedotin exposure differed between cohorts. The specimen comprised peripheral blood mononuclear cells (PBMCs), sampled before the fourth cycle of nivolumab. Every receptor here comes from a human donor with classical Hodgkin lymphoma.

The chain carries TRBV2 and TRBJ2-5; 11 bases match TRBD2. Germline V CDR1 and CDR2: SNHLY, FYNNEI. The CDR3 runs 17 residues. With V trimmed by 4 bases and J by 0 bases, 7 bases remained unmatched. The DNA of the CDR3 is TGTGCCAGCAGTGGGGCTAGCGGGGGGCAATACCAAGAGACCCAGTACTTC. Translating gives CASSGASGGQYQETQYF.

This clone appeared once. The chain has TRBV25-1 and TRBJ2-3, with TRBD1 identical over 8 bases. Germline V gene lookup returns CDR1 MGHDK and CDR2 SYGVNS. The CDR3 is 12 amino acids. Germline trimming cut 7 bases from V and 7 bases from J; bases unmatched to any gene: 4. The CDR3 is CASTGQGHTQYF. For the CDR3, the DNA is TGTGCCAGCACCGGACAGGGTCATACGCAGTATTTT.

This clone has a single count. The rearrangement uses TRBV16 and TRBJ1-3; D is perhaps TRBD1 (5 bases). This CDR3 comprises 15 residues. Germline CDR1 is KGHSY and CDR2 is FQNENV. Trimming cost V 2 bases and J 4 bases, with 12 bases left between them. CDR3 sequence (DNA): TGTGCCAGCAGCCAAGAAACAGGAACGGGAAACACCATATATTTT. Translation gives CASSQETGTGNTIYF.

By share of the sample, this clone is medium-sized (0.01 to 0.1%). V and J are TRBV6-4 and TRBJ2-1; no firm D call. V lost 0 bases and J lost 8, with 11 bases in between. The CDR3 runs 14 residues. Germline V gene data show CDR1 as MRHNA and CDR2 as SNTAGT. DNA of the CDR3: TGTGCCAGCAGTGACTCGTCAGGTTTTGATGAGCAGTTCTTC. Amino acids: CASSDSSGFDEQFF.

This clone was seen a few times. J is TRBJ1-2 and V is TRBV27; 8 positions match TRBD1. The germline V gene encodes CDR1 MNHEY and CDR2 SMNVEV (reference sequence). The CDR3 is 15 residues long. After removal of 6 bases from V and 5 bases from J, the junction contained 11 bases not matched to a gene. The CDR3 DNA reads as TGTGCCAGCAGCTTTCAGGGGGCTGGAAGTTATGGCTACACCTTC. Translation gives CASSFQGAGSYGYTF.

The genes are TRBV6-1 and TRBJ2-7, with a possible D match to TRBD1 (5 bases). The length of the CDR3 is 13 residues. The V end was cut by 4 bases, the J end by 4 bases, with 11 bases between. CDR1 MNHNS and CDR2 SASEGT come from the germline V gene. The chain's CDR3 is CASSVGEAYEQYF. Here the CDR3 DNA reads TGTGCCAGCAGTGTAGGGGAAGCATACGAGCAGTACTTC.

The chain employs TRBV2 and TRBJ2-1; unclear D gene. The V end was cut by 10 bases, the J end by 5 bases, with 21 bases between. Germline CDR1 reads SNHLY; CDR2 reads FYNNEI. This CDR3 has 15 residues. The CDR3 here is CATLLRLVNDNEQFF. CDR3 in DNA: TGTGCCACCCTCCTGCGGCTAGTAAATGACAATGAGCAGTTCTTC.

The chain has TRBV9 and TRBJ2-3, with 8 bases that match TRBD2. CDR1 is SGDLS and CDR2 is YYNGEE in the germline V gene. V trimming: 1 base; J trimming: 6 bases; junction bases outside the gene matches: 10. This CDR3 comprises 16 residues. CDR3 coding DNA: TGTGCCAGCAGCGTAAGGGCTAGCGGGCCTTTGGATACGCAGTATTTT. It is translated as CASSVRASGPLDTQYF. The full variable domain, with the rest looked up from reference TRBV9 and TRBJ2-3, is DSGVTQTPKHLITATGQRVTLRCSPRSGDLSVYWYQQSLDQGLQFLIQYYNGEERAKGNILERFSAQQFPDLHSELNLSSLELGDSALYFCASSVRASGPLDTQYFGPGTRLTVL.

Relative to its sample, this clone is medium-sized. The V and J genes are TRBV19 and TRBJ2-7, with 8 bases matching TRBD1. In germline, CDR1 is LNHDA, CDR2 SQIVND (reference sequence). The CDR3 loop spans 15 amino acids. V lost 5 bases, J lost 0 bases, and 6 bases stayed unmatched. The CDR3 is CASSFGQGGSYEQYF. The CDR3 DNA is TGTGCCAGTAGTTTTGGACAGGGAGGCTCCTACGAGCAGTACTTC.

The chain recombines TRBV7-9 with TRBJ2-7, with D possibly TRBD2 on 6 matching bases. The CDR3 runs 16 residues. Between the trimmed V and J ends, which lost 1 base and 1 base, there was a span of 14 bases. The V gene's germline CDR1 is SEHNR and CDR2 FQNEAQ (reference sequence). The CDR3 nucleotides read TGTGCCAGCAGCTTAGGGCGGGACCGCATATCCTACGAGCAGTACTTC. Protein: CASSLGRDRISYEQYF.

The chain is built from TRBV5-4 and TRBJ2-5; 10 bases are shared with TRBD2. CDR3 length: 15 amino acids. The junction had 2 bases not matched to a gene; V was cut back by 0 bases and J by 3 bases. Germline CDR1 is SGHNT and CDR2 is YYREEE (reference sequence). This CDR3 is CASSLGGLAKETQYF. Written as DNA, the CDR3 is TGTGCCAGCAGCTTGGGGGGACTAGCGAAAGAGACCCAGTACTTC.

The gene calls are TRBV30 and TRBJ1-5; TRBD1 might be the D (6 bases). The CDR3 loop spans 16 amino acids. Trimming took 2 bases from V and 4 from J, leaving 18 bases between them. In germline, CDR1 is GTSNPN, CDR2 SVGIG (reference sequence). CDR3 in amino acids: CAWSPSWTVGNQPQHF. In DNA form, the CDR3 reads TGTGCCTGGAGTCCCTCTTGGACAGTGGGAAATCAGCCCCAGCATTTT.

CDR3 amino acids: CASSLGGTGREQYF. The CDR3 DNA reads TGTGCCAGCAGCTTAGGTGGAACGGGACGCGAGCAGTACTTC. The genes are TRBV7-2 and TRBJ2-7; tentatively, D is TRBD1 or TRBD2 (5 bases each). V shed 1 base and J shed 6 bases, with 13 bases lying between them. CDR1 is SGHTA, CDR2 FQGNSA, per germline. This CDR3 is 14 amino acids long.

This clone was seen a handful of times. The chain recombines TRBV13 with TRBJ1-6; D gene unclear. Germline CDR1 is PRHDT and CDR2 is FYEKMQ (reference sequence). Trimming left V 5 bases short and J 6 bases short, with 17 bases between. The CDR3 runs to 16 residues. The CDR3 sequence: CASSPRTGTVNSPLHF. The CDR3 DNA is TGTGCCAGCAGCCCCCGGACTGGAACTGTTAATTCACCCCTCCACTTT.

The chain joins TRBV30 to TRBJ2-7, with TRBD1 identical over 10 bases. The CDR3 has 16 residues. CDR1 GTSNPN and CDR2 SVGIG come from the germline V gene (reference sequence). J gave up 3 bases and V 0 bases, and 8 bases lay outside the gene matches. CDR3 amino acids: CAWSVRDRGPLYEQYF. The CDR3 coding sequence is TGTGCCTGGAGTGTACGAGACAGGGGGCCCCTCTACGAGCAGTACTTC.

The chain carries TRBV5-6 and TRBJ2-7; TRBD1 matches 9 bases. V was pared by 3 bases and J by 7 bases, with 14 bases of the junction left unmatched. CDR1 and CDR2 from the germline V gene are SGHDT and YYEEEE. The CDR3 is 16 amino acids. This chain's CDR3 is CASSYYYGTGSYEQYF. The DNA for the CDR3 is TGTGCCAGCAGCTACTACTACGGGACAGGGTCTTATGAGCAGTACTTC. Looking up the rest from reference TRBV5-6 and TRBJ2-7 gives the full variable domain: DAGVTQSPTHLIKTRGQQVTLRCSPKSGHDTVSWYQQALGQGPQFIFQYYEEEERQRGNFPDRFSGHQFPNYSSELNVNALLLGDSALYLCASSYYYGTGSYEQYFGPGTRLTVT.

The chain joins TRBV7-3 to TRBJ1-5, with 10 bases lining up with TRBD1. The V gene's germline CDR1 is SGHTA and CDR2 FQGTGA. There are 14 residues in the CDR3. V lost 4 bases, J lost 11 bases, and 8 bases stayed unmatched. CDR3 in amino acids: CASSYGQGGAAQHF. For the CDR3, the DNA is TGTGCCAGCAGCTACGGACAGGGGGGAGCGGCCCAGCATTTT.

CDR3 in DNA: TGCGCCAGCAGCCAAACCCAATTTAACGAGCAGTACTTC. Translated, it gives CASSQTQFNEQYF. The J gene is TRBJ2-7, the V gene TRBV4-3; the D is unclear. CDR1 is LGHNA, CDR2 YSLEER, per germline. Trimming shortened V by 2 bases and J by 5 bases, and 10 bases separated the two germline ends. The length of the CDR3 is 13 residues.

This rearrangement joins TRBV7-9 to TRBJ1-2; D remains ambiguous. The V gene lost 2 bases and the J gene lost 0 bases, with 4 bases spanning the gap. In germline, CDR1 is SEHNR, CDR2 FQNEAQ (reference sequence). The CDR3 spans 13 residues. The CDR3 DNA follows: TGTGCCAGCAGCTTAACAGCTAACTATGGCTACACCTTC. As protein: CASSLTANYGYTF.

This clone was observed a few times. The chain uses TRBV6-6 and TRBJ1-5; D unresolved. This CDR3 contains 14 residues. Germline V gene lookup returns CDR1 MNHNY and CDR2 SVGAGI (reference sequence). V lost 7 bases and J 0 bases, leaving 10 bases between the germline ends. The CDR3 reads CASMKSDSNQPQHF. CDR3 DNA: TGTGCCAGCATGAAGAGTGATAGCAATCAGCCCCAGCATTTT.

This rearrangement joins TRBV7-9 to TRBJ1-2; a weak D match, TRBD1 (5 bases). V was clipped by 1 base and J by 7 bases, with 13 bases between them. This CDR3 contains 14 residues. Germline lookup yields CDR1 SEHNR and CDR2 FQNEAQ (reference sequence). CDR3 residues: CASSLGRVGSGYTF. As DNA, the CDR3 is TGTGCCAGCAGCTTAGGCAGGGTGGGCAGTGGCTACACCTTC.

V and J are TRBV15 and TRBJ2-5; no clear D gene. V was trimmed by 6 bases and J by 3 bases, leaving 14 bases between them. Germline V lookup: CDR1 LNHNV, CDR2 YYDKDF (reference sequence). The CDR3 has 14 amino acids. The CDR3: CATSGSAKKETQYF. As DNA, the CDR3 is TGTGCCACCAGTGGTTCCGCGAAGAAAGAGACCCAGTACTTC.

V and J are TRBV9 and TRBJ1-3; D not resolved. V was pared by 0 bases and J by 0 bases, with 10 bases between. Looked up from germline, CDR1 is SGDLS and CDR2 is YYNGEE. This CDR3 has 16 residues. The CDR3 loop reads CASSVDAGFSGNTIYF. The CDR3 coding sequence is TGTGCCAGCAGCGTAGACGCAGGCTTCTCTGGAAACACCATATATTTT. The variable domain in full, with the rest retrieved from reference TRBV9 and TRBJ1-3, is DSGVTQTPKHLITATGQRVTLRCSPRSGDLSVYWYQQSLDQGLQFLIQYYNGEERAKGNILERFSAQQFPDLHSELNLSSLELGDSALYFCASSVDAGFSGNTIYFGEGSWLTVV.

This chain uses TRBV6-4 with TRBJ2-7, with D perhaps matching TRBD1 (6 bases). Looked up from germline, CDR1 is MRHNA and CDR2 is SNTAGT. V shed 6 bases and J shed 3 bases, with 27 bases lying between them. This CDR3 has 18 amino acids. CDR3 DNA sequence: TGTGCCAGCAGCCTGACCCCTCCCCCCCGGTGGGACAACTACGAGCAGTACTTC. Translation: CASSLTPPPRWDNYEQYF.

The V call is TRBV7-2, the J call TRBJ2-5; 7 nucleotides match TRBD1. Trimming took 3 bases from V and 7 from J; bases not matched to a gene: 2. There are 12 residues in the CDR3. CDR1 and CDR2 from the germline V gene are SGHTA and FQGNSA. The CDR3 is CASSFRQGTQYF. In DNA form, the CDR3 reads TGTGCCAGCAGCTTCCGACAGGGGACCCAGTACTTC. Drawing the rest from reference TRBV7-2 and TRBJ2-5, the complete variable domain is GAGVSQSPSNKVTEKGKDVELRCDPISGHTALYWYRQSLGQGLEFLIYFQGNSAPDKSGLPSDRFSAERTGGSVSTLTIQRTQQEDSAVYLCASSFRQGTQYFGPGTRLLVL.

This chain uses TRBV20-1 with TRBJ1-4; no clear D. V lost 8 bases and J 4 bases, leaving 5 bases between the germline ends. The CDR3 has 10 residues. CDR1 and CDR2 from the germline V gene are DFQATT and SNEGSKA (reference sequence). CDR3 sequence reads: CSPYNEKLFF. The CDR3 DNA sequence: TGCAGTCCGTATAATGAAAAACTGTTTTTT.

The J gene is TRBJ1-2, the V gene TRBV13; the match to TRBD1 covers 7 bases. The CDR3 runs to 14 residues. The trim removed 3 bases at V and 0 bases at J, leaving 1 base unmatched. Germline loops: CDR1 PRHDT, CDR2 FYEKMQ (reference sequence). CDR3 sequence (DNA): TGTGCCAGCAGCTTGGGGACAGCTAACTATGGCTACACCTTC. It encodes CASSLGTANYGYTF.

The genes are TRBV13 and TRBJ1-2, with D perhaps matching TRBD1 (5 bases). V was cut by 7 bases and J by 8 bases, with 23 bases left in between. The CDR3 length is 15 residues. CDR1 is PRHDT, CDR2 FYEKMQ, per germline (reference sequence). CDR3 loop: CASTSFRTGPGGYTF. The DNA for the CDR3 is TGTGCCAGCACCTCATTCCGGACGGGACCCGGCGGCTACACCTTC.

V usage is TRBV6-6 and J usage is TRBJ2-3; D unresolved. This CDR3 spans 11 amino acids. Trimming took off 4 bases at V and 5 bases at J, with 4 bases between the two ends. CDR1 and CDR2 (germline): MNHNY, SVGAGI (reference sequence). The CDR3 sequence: CASSWRDTQYF. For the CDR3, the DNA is TGTGCCAGCAGTTGGAGAGATACGCAGTATTTT.